This paragraph reports one TCR beta chain. Its antigen is not identified. Repertoires were generated with immunoSEQ multiplex PCR, while TCRdb's copy carries only in-frame clones and drops some. The data show 150,000 to 200,000 clones, 90% to 95% seen once. This record belongs to a study of T cell responses to AZD1222 COVID-19 vaccine. Study findings and constraints: Among vaccine-associated CD4 TCRs, coverage spanned spike, with dominance at 160-218 and 743-854. Donors in the cohort were predominantly white British and more often female, and clonal diversity was possibly underestimated.

Here the sequenced sample was peripheral blood, taken 28 days after the second AZD1222 dose. The sequence was obtained from an adult who received the AZD1222 COVID-19 vaccine.

The CDR3 is CASSATSGRYNEQFF. DNA of the CDR3: TGTGCCAGCAGCGCGACTAGCGGGAGGTACAATGAGCAGTTCTTC. The chain couples TRBV9 to TRBJ2-1, with TRBD2 matching over 13 bases. Germline CDR1 is SGDLS and CDR2 is YYNGEE. This CDR3 contains 15 residues. The V segment lost 3 bases and the J segment 4 bases; nucleotides outside the gene matches: 1. Full variable domain (outside the CDR3, taken from reference TRBV9 and TRBJ2-1): DSGVTQTPKHLITATGQRVTLRCSPRSGDLSVYWYQQSLDQGLQFLIQYYNGEERAKGNILERFSAQQFPDLHSELNLSSLELGDSALYFCASSATSGRYNEQFFGPGTRLTVL.